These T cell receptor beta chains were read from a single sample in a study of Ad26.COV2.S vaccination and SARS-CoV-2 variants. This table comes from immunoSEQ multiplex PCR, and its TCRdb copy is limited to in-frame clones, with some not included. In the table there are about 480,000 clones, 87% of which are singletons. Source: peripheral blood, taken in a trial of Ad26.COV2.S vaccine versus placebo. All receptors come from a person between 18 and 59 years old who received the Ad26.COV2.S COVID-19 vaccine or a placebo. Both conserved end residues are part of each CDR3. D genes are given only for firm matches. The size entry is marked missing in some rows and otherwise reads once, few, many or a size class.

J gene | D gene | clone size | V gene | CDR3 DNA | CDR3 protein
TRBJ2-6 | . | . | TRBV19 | TGTGCCAGTAGTATATATCGGGGCCTGAACTCTGGGGCCAACGTCCTGACTTTC | CASSIYRGLNSGANVLTF
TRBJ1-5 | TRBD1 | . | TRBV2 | TGTGCCAGCAGCGAAGAACAGGGGTCATGGTCGGCCCAGCATTTT | CASSEEQGSWSAQHF
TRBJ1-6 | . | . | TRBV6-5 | TGTGCCAGCAGTTACTTGGATTCTAATTTTGATTCACCCCTCCACTTT | CASSYLDSNFDSPLHF
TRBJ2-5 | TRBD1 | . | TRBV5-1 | TGCGCCAGCGCAGACAGGGCCAATAGTATGGAGACCCAGTACTTC | CASADRANSMETQYF
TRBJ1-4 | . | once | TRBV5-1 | TGCGCCAGCAGCCTTTCTGGAGGAGTGGGGAATGGAGAAAAACTGTTTTTT | CASSLSGGVGNGEKLFF
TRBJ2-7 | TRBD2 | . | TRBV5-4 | TGTGCCAGCAGCTTGGAGATAGCGGGAGTCGAGCAGTACTTC | CASSLEIAGVEQYF
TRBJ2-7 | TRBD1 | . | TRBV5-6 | TGTGCCAGCTCCCGGACAGGGGTCTACGAGCAGTACTTC | CASSRTGVYEQYF
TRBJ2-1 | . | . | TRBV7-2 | TGTGCCAGCAGCCGGCCCTCGGAGGAGCAGTTCTTC | CASSRPSEEQFF
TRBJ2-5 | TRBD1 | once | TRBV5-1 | TGCGCCAGCAAATCTGGGACAGCCCAAGAGACCCAGTACTTC | CASKSGTAQETQYF
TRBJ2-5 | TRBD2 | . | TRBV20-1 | TGCAGTGCTAGTCGAGGGGGACTAGCGGGAGTTGAGACCCAGTACTTC | CSASRGGLAGVETQYF
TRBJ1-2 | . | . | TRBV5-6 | TGTGCCAGCAGCTCGGGACCCTGGAATGGCTACACCTTC | CASSSGPWNGYTF
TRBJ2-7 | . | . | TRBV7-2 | TGTGCCAGCAGCCCCTCAGGCTATCAAAGCTCCTACGAGCAGTACTTC | CASSPSGYQSSYEQYF
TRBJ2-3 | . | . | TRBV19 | TGTGCCAGTAGTATTGTGGGCACAGATACGCAGTATTTT | CASSIVGTDTQYF
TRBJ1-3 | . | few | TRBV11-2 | TGTGCCAGCAGCCTATCCTCACAGGCATACTCTGGAAACACCATATATTTT | CASSLSSQAYSGNTIYF
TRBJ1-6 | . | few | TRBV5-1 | TGCGCCAGCAGCTTGGACGTAAGCTCCTATAATTCACCCCTCCACTTT | CASSLDVSSYNSPLHF
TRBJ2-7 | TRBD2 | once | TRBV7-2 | TGTGCCAGCAGCTTAGCGGTAGCGGGAGGCCTCTACGAGCAGTACTTC | CASSLAVAGGLYEQYF
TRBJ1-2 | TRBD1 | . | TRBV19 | TGTGCCAGTACTGGGGACAGGGTAGTCTCTGGCTACACCTTC | CASTGDRVVSGYTF
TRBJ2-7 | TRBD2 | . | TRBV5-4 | TGTGCCAGCAGCGCCCCACTAGCGGGACCTAGCTCCTACGAGCAGTACTTC | CASSAPLAGPSSYEQYF
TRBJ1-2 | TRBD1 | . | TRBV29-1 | TGCAGCGTTGGAGCCCCGGACAGGGGGCGCGCCCACTATGGCTACACCTTC | CSVGAPDRGRAHYGYTF
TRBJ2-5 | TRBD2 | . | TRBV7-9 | TGTGCCAGCAGCCCCAGCCGGGAGGGCCAGGAGACCCAGTACTTC | CASSPSREGQETQYF
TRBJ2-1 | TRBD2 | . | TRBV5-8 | TGTGCCAGCAGCCCGGCATCACTAGCGGGAGGAGTATTCTACAATGAGCAGTTCTTC | CASSPASLAGGVFYNEQFF
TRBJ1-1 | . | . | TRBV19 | TGTGCCAGTAGTAAAGGGAACACTGAAGCTTTCTTT | CASSKGNTEAFF
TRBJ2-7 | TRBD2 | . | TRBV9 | TGTGCCAGCTCTCTTACTAGCGCGGCCTACGAGCAGTACTTC | CASSLTSAAYEQYF